Listed below are T cell receptor beta chains from one sample, sequenced in a study of breast tumors, draining lymph nodes, adjacent tissues. One entry per CDR3 protein results from TCRdb running MiXCR on the multiplex PCR reads. The sample contains 200,000 or so distinct CDR3 sequences, 25% to 40% of which appear only once. The specimen sequenced was axillary lymph node tissue. The receptors shown here come from a female donor with breast cancer. Some clones in this sample may be carry-over from other donors' samples. Each CDR3 is given with its conserved first and last residue. D genes are given only for firm matches. For some rows the clone size is stated as once, few or many, or as a class when expanded; others skip it.

V gene	clone size	J gene	D gene	CDR3 protein	CDR3 DNA
TRBV5-1	many	TRBJ1-2	TRBD1	CASSLGDRAFYGYTF	TGCGCCAGCAGCTTGGGCGACAGGGCCTTCTATGGCTACACCTTC
TRBV6-5	NA	TRBJ2-3	NA	CASSYGNPRAHTQYF	TGTGCCAGCAGTTACGGAAACCCCCGGGCGCATACGCAGTATTTT
TRBV20-1	many	TRBJ2-7	NA	CSAESSYEQYF	TGCAGTGCCGAAAGCTCCTACGAGCAGTACTTC
TRBV20-1	many	TRBJ1-5	TRBD1	CSARTGYSNQPQHF	TGCAGTGCTCGGACAGGCTATAGCAATCAGCCCCAGCATTTT
TRBV7-9	NA	TRBJ1-4	TRBD1	CASSFGTGPEKLFF	TGTGCCAGCAGCTTTGGGACAGGGCCTGAAAAACTGTTTTTT
TRBV20-1	NA	TRBJ1-6	NA	CSARLRRNRLDSPLHF	TGCAGCGCTAGGCTCAGGCGGAACAGGCTGGATTCACCCCTCCACTTT
TRBV5-1	NA	TRBJ1-6	NA	CASSLSLEANNSPLHF	TGCGCCAGCAGCTTGAGTTTGGAGGCGAATAATTCACCCCTCCACTTT
TRBV7-7	NA	TRBJ2-5	NA	CASSSRDFHETQYF	TGTGCTAGCAGCTCCCGGGACTTCCACGAGACCCAGTACTTC
TRBV11-3	once	TRBJ2-5	NA	CASSYSPGPGDQETQYF	TGTGCCAGCAGTTACTCCCCCGGGCCGGGGGACCAAGAGACCCAGTACTTC
TRBV7-9	many	TRBJ1-2	TRBD1	CASSSEQGSDSGYTF	TGTGCCAGCAGCTCAGAACAGGGGTCGGATTCCGGCTACACCTTC
TRBV2	NA	TRBJ1-6	NA	CASTAGNNSPLHF	TGTGCCAGCACTGCAGGGAATAATTCACCCCTCCACTTT
TRBV19	NA	TRBJ2-3	NA	CASNPVGPTDTQYF	TGTGCCAGTAACCCAGTGGGCCCCACAGATACGCAGTATTTC
TRBV6-2/TRBV6-3	few	TRBJ2-7	NA	CASSPINRAGYEQYF	TGTGCCAGCAGTCCGATTAACCGGGCGGGATACGAGCAGTACTTC
TRBV19	NA	TRBJ2-7	TRBD1	CASSMAPTGSRRSEQYF	TGTGCCAGTAGTATGGCGCCGACAGGGTCAAGGAGGAGCGAGCAGTACTTC
TRBV24-1	many	TRBJ2-2	NA	CATSQVLPGTGELFF	TGTGCCACCAGTCAAGTTCTCCCTGGCACCGGGGAGCTGTTTTTT
TRBV11-2	many	TRBJ2-1	NA	CASSLEWYEQFF	TGTGCCAGCAGCTTAGAATGGTATGAGCAGTTCTTC
TRBV19	many	TRBJ1-1	NA	CASSTEAGRTEAFF	TGTGCCAGTAGTACGGAGGCAGGGAGGACTGAAGCTTTCTTT
TRBV6-5	many	TRBJ2-2	TRBD2	CASSTPRAGGPGELFF	TGTGCCAGCAGTACCCCCCGAGCGGGAGGGCCCGGGGAGCTGTTTTTT
TRBV11-2	many	TRBJ2-5	TRBD2	CASSLGLAGGRGETQYF	TGTGCCAGCAGCTTAGGCCTAGCGGGAGGGCGGGGGGAGACCCAGTACTTC
TRBV20-1	many	TRBJ1-2	NA	CSAFQGFPDYGYTF	TGCAGTGCTTTTCAGGGGTTCCCCGACTATGGCTACACCTTC
TRBV7-9	many	TRBJ1-2	NA	CASSVGTVYGYTF	TGTGCCAGCAGCGTAGGAACTGTCTATGGCTACACCTTC
TRBV5-4	many	TRBJ2-3	NA	CASSLAASDTQYF	TGTGCCAGCAGCTTGGCTGCGTCAGATACGCAGTATTTT
TRBV29-1	many	TRBJ2-3	TRBD2	CSAALAGGTDTQYF	TGCAGCGCCGCCCTAGCGGGGGGAACAGATACGCAGTATTTT
TRBV20-1	NA	TRBJ2-5	TRBD2	CSAREPFGLAGLGETQYF	TGCAGTGCTAGAGAACCCTTCGGACTAGCGGGGTTGGGTGAGACCCAGTACTTC
TRBV19	many	TRBJ1-5	TRBD1	CASHDYGTVNQPQHF	TGTGCCAGCCACGACTACGGGACAGTCAATCAGCCCCAGCATTTT
TRBV7-8	medium-sized	TRBJ1-6	TRBD1	CASTPDRANSPLHF	TGTGCCAGCACACCCGACAGGGCGAATTCACCCCTCCACTTT
TRBV7-9	NA	TRBJ1-2	TRBD1	CASSSGTGSGYTF	TGTGCCAGCAGCTCCGGGACAGGGTCGGGCTACACCTTC
TRBV6-6	many	TRBJ1-6	TRBD1	CASSYSPTGGIGSPLHF	TGTGCCAGCAGTTACTCCCCGACAGGGGGTATTGGTTCACCCCTCCACTTT
TRBV29-1	many	TRBJ2-5	TRBD1	CSVDSVRDRFGETQYF	TGCAGCGTTGATAGTGTGAGGGACAGGTTTGGGGAGACCCAGTACTTC
TRBV5-6	many	TRBJ2-2	NA	CASSLGGVGELFF	TGTGCCAGCAGCCTCGGGGGAGTCGGGGAGCTGTTTTTT
TRBV2	few	TRBJ2-4	TRBD1	CASAGGGLTKNIQYF	TGTGCCAGCGCAGGGGGCGGTTTGACCAAAAACATTCAGTACTTC
TRBV29-1	NA	TRBJ1-2	TRBD1	CSVVDRPYGYTF	TGCAGCGTCGTGGACAGGCCCTATGGCTACACCTTC
TRBV6-5	many	TRBJ2-2	TRBD2	CASSLLAANTGELFF	TGTGCCAGCAGCCTACTAGCGGCGAACACCGGGGAGCTGTTTTTT
TRBV6-4	many	TRBJ2-3	TRBD2	CASTEREGTDTQYF	TGTGCCAGCACGGAGCGGGAGGGCACAGATACGCAGTATTTT
TRBV13	few	TRBJ1-4	NA	CASSPGNEKLFF	TGTGCCAGCAGCCCGGGTAATGAAAAACTGTTTTTT
TRBV7-9	many	TRBJ1-1	NA	CASSLGRRALAFF	TGTGCCAGCAGCTTAGGACGTAGGGCCCTAGCTTTCTTT
TRBV5-5	many	TRBJ2-2	NA	CASSLFVGPASTGELFF	TGTGCCAGCAGCTTGTTCGTGGGGCCAGCGAGCACCGGGGAGCTGTTTTTT
TRBV6-6	few	TRBJ1-1	TRBD1	CASRPGQGARGYQNTEAFF	TGTGCCAGCAGGCCGGGACAGGGGGCCCGGGGCTACCAGAACACTGAAGCTTTCTTT
TRBV5-1	many	TRBJ2-5	TRBD2	CASSFGLAGVETQYF	TGCGCCAGCAGCTTCGGACTAGCGGGGGTAGAGACCCAGTACTTC
TRBV6-1	few	TRBJ2-1	TRBD2	CASRMGGSGSNEQFF	TGTGCCAGCAGGATGGGGGGTAGCGGGAGTAACGAGCAGTTCTTC
TRBV9	many	TRBJ2-2	TRBD2	CASSVDGGSGIGELFF	TGTGCCAGCAGCGTAGACGGCGGGAGTGGGATCGGGGAGCTGTTTTTT
TRBV2	many	TRBJ1-4	NA	CAIQRATNEKLFF	TGTGCCATTCAGCGGGCAACTAATGAAAAACTGTTTTTT
TRBV5-1	many	TRBJ2-1	NA	CASSLRADSYNEQFF	TGCGCCAGCAGCTTAAGGGCAGACTCCTACAATGAGCAGTTCTTC
TRBV28	many	TRBJ1-2	TRBD1	CASSSTGVGYTF	TGTGCCAGCAGTTCGACAGGGGTAGGCTACACCTTC
TRBV30	NA	TRBJ2-1	TRBD2	CAGLAGNFMGNEQFF	TGTGCCGGGTTAGCGGGGAATTTTATGGGCAATGAGCAGTTCTTC
TRBV6-6	many	TRBJ2-7	NA	CASSPGTPGSYEQYF	TGTGCCAGCAGTCCCGGGACACCCGGGTCGTACGAGCAGTACTTC
TRBV12-3/TRBV12-4	many	TRBJ2-2	NA	CASSFRTSPMGELFF	TGTGCCAGCAGTTTTAGGACTTCTCCTATGGGGGAGCTGTTTTTT
TRBV9	few	TRBJ2-1	TRBD2	CASSVWERGGLADEQFF	TGTGCCAGCAGCGTTTGGGAGCGGGGGGGCCTGGCGGATGAGCAGTTCTTC
TRBV6-1	many	TRBJ2-6	NA	CASIPRANSGANVLTF	TGTGCCAGCATCCCCAGGGCGAACTCTGGGGCCAACGTCCTGACTTTC
TRBV20-1	many	TRBJ2-7	TRBD2	CSAREGGTSGIGYEQYF	TGCAGTGCTAGAGAAGGTGGGACTAGCGGGATCGGGTACGAGCAGTACTTC
TRBV20-1	NA	TRBJ1-2	NA	CSALKGDRGYTF	TGCAGTGCTCTGAAAGGAGATAGGGGCTACACCTTC
TRBV6-5	NA	TRBJ2-1	TRBD1	CASSPWWGQGVTYNEQFF	TGTGCCAGCAGCCCCTGGTGGGGACAGGGGGTTACCTACAATGAGCAGTTCTTC
TRBV7-2	few	TRBJ1-1	NA	CASSPRTGRNTEAFF	TGTGCCAGCAGCCCGCGGACCGGACGGAACACTGAAGCTTTCTTT
TRBV9	NA	TRBJ2-2	TRBD2	CASSTTSGGGTGELFF	TGTGCCAGCAGCACAACTAGCGGAGGAGGTACCGGGGAGCTGTTTTTT